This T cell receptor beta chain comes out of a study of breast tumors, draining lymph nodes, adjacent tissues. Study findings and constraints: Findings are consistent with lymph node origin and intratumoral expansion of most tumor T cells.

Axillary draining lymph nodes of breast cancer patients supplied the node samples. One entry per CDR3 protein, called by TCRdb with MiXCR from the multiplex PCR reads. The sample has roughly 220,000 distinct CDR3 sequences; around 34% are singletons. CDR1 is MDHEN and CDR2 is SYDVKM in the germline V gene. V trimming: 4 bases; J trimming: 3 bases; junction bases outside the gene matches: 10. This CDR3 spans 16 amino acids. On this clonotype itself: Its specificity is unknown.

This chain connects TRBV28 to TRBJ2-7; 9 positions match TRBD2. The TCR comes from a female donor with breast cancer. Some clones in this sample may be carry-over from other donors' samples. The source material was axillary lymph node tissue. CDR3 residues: CASSSPGLAGNYEQYF. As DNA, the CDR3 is TGTGCCAGCAGTTCCCCAGGGCTAGCGGGAAACTACGAGCAGTACTTC.